The entry below describes one TCR beta chain. The sample holds one count of this clone. Its binding antigen is unknown. The record has no base qualities; no much larger clone is one base away. The library came from the immunoSEQ multiplex PCR assay. For the multiplex PCR, a mixture combining 60 forward primers for TCR Vbeta segments and 13 reverse primers for TCR Jbeta segments was used. A multiplex PCR assay on genomic DNA amplified the CDR3 region of rearranged TCR beta genes. Amplified TCR beta libraries were sequenced as 87-base-pair reads on the Illumina HiSeq System. The study's processing was this. In a later analysis, 80 million or so unique TCR beta chains were counted across the 500 to 850 repertoires, and around 11 million of these chains were shared by at least two donors. Raw reads were error-corrected and collapsed into unique sequences with a nearest-neighbor algorithm that merged closely related sequences to remove PCR and sequencing errors. V, D and J gene segments were assigned by aligning CDR3 sequences to IMGT reference sequences. For a sequence to be retained, a match of at least six nucleotides to both a V gene segment and a J gene segment was required. Rearrangements were called productive when the CDR3 lacked stop codons and stayed in frame with V and J; all others were non-productive. CDR3 was defined according to IMGT convention as the region running from the second conserved V-encoded cysteine to the conserved J-encoded phenylalanine. In an earlier analysis of more than 550 of the donors, sequences lacking an unambiguous match to a single V gene segment were excluded. An earlier analysis of a few hundred of the donors called V segments functional above 56.7% productive rearrangements and segregating when the between-donor standard deviation exceeded 5%. A statistical classification framework was built to diagnose cytomegalovirus status from the catalog of TCR beta chain sequences. V and J gene assignment, in a later analysis, came from comparing TCR nucleotide sequences with IMGT/GENE-DB human TR gene sequences. In a later analysis, CDR3 sequences and most-parsimonious VDJ recombination scenarios were assigned using the TCRdist pipeline. In a later analysis, each TCR beta chain was defined by its CDR3 amino acid sequence together with its V-gene family, and reads without a unique V-gene family were excluded. To address suspected cross-contamination and a sequencing artifact, a later analysis removed over 500 highly shared, low-generation-probability nucleotide sequences. A later analysis calculated a clonal expansion index for each public chain from normalized within-repertoire ranks of inferred template counts. In a later analysis, generation probabilities were computed using a VDJ recombination model fitted to out-of-frame rearrangements, and the results were checked against IGoR. A later analysis scored TCR-TCR, TCR-HLA and TCR-CMV co-occurrence with hypergeometric tests, applying a repertoire-size bias correction to TCR pairs. False discovery rates were estimated in a later analysis by permuting HLA or CMV assignments 20 times. In a later analysis, co-occurring TCRs were grouped using DBSCAN, and TCRdist sequence similarity was added for clustering within HLA-allele-positive subsets. Co-occurrence clustering excluded repertoires with fewer than 30,000 or more than 120,000 public chains, plus five with anomalous nucleotide sharing. Sourced from immuneACCESS, this table was stored by TCRdb with only in-frame sequences that have V and J called. A share of the clones is absent; for the studies checked, an unresolved V gene accounts for under half, and the remainder has no known explanation. The V and J calls and clone size are taken from that table; D and trimming were inferred from the DNA. This sample gives 150,000 to 170,000 clones in total; less than 80% of them show up just once. Of the sample, under 2.5% falls within the top ten clones.

V has 5 bases trimmed and J has 4 bases trimmed; junction bases matching no gene number 5. The CDR3 numbers 15 residues from cysteine through phenylalanine. Just CDR3 DNA is preserved here, 45 bases in frame from base 1. CDR1 MNHNS and CDR2 SASEGT were looked up in the germline V gene. The cohort was made up of several hundred healthy bone marrow donors. At the time of sampling, all cohort members were nominally healthy, though unrecorded immune exposures were likely present. The donor tested CMV seronegative, placing the donor among the roughly 340 seronegative members of the cohort. Every donor gave a peripheral blood sample, and the peripheral blood mononuclear cells from that sample were used for TCR beta sequencing. The Qiagen DNeasy Blood Extraction Kit was used to extract genomic DNA from the blood cell samples. These data come from a study of cytomegalovirus exposure and HLA in healthy donors (dated by TCRdb to 2015 to 2018). Notes on the research overall: According to an earlier analysis of a few hundred of the donors, some 180 million T cells yielded 117 million unique TCR beta sequences and approximately 300 Gb of sequence data. An early release that covered about 600 HLA-typed donors contained approximately 300 gigabases of sequencing data and tens of millions of unique TCR sequences. Among the 398 genotyped donors, about 85% belonged to the genetic ancestry cluster associated with self-reported Caucasian donors. The aim of the study was to test whether cataloging public T cell receptors could identify signatures of past pathogen exposure. The study profiled the T cell repertoires of hundreds of subjects by immunosequencing and related them to cytomegalovirus serostatus. A separate validation cohort of more than 100 different subjects was used in addition to the roughly 640-subject first cohort. The study combined high-throughput TCR immunosequencing, statistical association of individual TCRs with disease status, and machine learning to predict cytomegalovirus infection status. A later analysis re-analyzed previously published TCR beta repertoires from 666 donors and added high-resolution HLA genotyping to study TCR occurrence patterns. In the later analysis, no new phenotypic data were used to find candidate immune exposures; instead, reliance was placed on TCR beta sequences and their occurrence across donors. In an earlier analysis of 587 of the donors, high-throughput TCR beta sequencing was used to judge whether each TCR beta V gene segment behaved as functional or pseudogenic. Donor age, sex, ethnicity and CMV serostatus were compiled together with the repertoire data. In a later genetic analysis, genome-wide SNP genotypes for 398 of the 666 donors were used, and that subset was treated as a discovery cohort. All discovery cohort repertoires had been generated on a single sequencing platform. Both class I and class II loci were covered by HLA typing, at four-digit resolution. The number of donors typed differed by locus, with roughly 620-630 for A, B, C, DRB1 and DQB1, 522 for DQA1, nearly 610 for DPA1, and around 450 for DPB1. Because of strong linkage in the cohort, roughly five DR-DQ haplotypes were treated as single units for association and clustering. Across some 400 genotyped donors of the cohort, an average of approximately 220,000 unique TCR beta nucleotide sequences per donor were sequenced, and roughly 20% of those sequences were non-productive.

What the study reported, not specific to this receptor: A further reported finding was that TCR beta sequences accurately predicted the HLA-A and HLA-B alleles for most subjects in the first cohort. While some public TCRs were present in many individuals, most TCR sequences turned up only very rarely across donors. A later genetic analysis associated a missense DCLRE1C variant with V-gene and J-gene trimming of TCR beta chains, and an independent cohort replicated the association. Most CMV-associated TCR beta chains appeared to be HLA-restricted in a later analysis, and the HLA associations seemed to be driven largely by CMV exposure. This cohort had only TCR beta chains sequenced, and the lack of alpha or paired-chain data limited which features could be detected. In both the original and validation cohorts, the classifier was reported to diagnose cytomegalovirus status with high specificity and sensitivity. Linkage disequilibrium might explain the correlated functional status among segregating V segments, but an unknown experimental factor could not be excluded. Three of the identified cytomegalovirus-associated TCR beta chains were confirmed in vitro to be specific for cytomegalovirus antigens. When HLA alleles, especially DR and DQ, strongly co-occurred, attributing TCR associations to individual alleles was difficult. The authors suggested that the approach could potentially be extended to other disease states and immunological phenotypes. Roughly uniform sequencing depth across donors was assumed in presence/absence analyses, although this assumption may not hold. Several of the top co-occurrence clusters appeared to be linked to parvovirus B19, influenza, CMV and Epstein-Barr virus, according to a later analysis. The study gave a list of 150 to 200 TCR beta chains associated with cytomegalovirus. Broadly in line with IMGT annotations, most TCR beta V segments showed up in productive rearrangements about 87% or about 30% of the time in an earlier analysis of 587 of the donors. A group of highly shared sequence variants was considered likely to be a technical artifact of the sequencing pipeline. Specific HLA alleles were associated with over 15,000 TCR beta sequences at a false discovery rate of 0.05 in a later analysis. Because HLA typing was unavailable for some donors at each locus, only the typed subset was used in association tests. In a later analysis, the rate of TCR association differed among HLA loci, with DRB1 alleles having the most associated TCRs and HLA-C alleles having the fewest. Because the 87-base-pair reads could not distinguish some IMGT-functional V segments, including TRBV6-2 and TRBV6-3, those segments were excluded. In a later analysis, HLA-associated TCR beta chains showed more clonal expansion and lower generation probabilities than non-associated chains that were equally common. Compared with the roughly 710-donor mean, donors in an Asian-associated ancestry cluster had fewer N-insertions in productive TCRs, according to a later genetic analysis. For the cohort, immune exposure information was limited to CMV serostatus. Approximately 18 rarely observed V segments, including chromosome 9 orphons, were excluded from the earlier analysis of several hundred of the donors because counts were too low.

The rearrangement combines TRBV6-1 with TRBJ2-1, with TRBD2 matching 10 junction bases. What was sequenced was PBMCs. This TCR was recovered from a man aged 25 to 40 in good health and CMV-seronegative. The DNA sequence is as follows: TGTGCCAGCAGTCTGAGCGGGGGGGAGTACAATGAGCAGTTCTTC. Translated, this gives CASSLSGGEYNEQFF.